The 18 T cell receptor beta chains in this list originate from one sample, sequenced in a study of response to subunit inactivated influenza vaccine. Via MiXCR, TCRdb re-called the RT-PCR reads, giving one row per CDR3 protein. The sample lists hundreds of thousands of distinct CDR3 sequences, roughly 11% seen once, with 12% in the top ten. The sample here was PBMCs from blood, taken more than 35 days after vaccination. These TCRs come from a man in his fifties or sixties who received an inactivated influenza vaccine.

The chain recombines TRBV4-3 with TRBJ1-6; 8 bases line up with TRBD1. The CDR3 has 15 residues. CDR1 and CDR2 (germline): LGHNA, YSLEER. V was clipped by 0 bases and J by 6 bases; unmatched bases: 1. The CDR3: CASSQEDRVNSPLHF. The CDR3 DNA is TGCGCCAGCAGCCAAGAGGACAGGGTTAATTCACCCCTCCACTTT.

The chain is built from TRBV13 and TRBJ1-1; TRBD1 matches 8 bases. The CDR3 is made up of 14 amino acids. CDR1 is PRHDT and CDR2 is FYEKMQ in the germline V gene (reference sequence). V trimming: 10 bases; J trimming: 5 bases; junction bases outside the gene matches: 12. Here the CDR3 reads CATTRSDRDTEAFF. The CDR3 DNA is TGTGCCACCACTCGGTCGGACAGGGATACTGAAGCTTTCTTT.

CDR3 bases: TGTGCCAGCAGCCAAGAATTCCCAGGGGACACGGACGGTGAGCAGTTCTTC. Translated, it gives CASSQEFPGDTDGEQFF. The chain has TRBV3-1 and TRBJ2-1, with D tentatively TRBD1 (6 bases). There are 17 residues in the CDR3. Germline-derived CDR1 and CDR2 are LGHDT and YNNKEL (reference sequence). The V end lost 0 bases, the J end lost 9 bases, and 21 bases lay between the germline ends.

This clonotype was seen a few times. This rearrangement joins TRBV14 to TRBJ2-7; D uncertain. The germline gives CDR1 SGHDN, CDR2 FVKESK. V gave up 2 bases and J gave up 0 bases, with 5 bases separating them. The CDR3 has 13 amino acids. CDR3 nucleotide sequence: TGTGCCAGCAGCCAATTGCCCTCCTACGAGCAGTACTTC. It specifies CASSQLPSYEQYF.

This clonotype was found a few times. The chain employs TRBV28 and TRBJ2-4; 8 bases line up with TRBD1. This CDR3 region has 14 residues. The V gene end was trimmed by 6 bases and the J gene end by 8 bases; junction bases not matched to a gene: 9. Germline V gene lookup returns CDR1 MDHEN and CDR2 SYDVKM. This CDR3 reads CASRPDRARDIQYF. CDR3 coding DNA: TGTGCCAGCAGACCGGACAGGGCCCGAGACATTCAGTACTTC.

Many counts were recorded for this clonotype. The rearrangement uses TRBV29-1 and TRBJ1-4; D might be TRBD1 (5 bases). Trimming shortened V by 7 bases and J by 8 bases, and 14 bases separated the two germline ends. The CDR3 contains 12 residues. The V gene's germline CDR1 is SQVTM and CDR2 ANQGSEA. For the CDR3, the DNA is TGCAGCGCTGACGGTGGGGGAGAAAAACTGTTTTTT. Amino acids: CSADGGGEKLFF. Filled out from reference TRBV29-1 and TRBJ1-4, the complete variable domain reads SAVISQKPSRDICQRGTSLTIQCQVDSQVTMMFWYRQQPGQSLTLIATANQGSEATYESGFVIDKFPISRPNLTFSTLTVSNMSPEDSSIYLCSADGGGEKLFFGSGTQLSVL.

This clonotype has just a few counts. V and J are TRBV7-2 and TRBJ2-5; unclear D gene. The CDR3 covers 14 residues. Between the trimmed V and J ends, which lost 1 base and 1 base, there was a span of 7 bases. The germline V gene has CDR1 SGHTA and CDR2 FQGNSA. The CDR3 is CASSLGTTQETQYF. CDR3 DNA: TGTGCCAGCAGCTTAGGGACGACCCAAGAGACCCAGTACTTC.

Notes on this clonotype: The junction differs from germline at one of its ends, possibly a read error. This sequence joins TRBV20-1 and TRBJ1-2, with D possibly TRBD1 on 6 matching bases. The CDR3 is 13 residues long. CDR1 and CDR2 (germline): DFQATT, SNEGSKA (reference sequence). The CDR3, as DNA: TGCAGTGCTAGAGATATTCAGGGGACCCCGGAAGACTTC. It yields the protein CSARDIQGTPEDF.

The chain couples TRBV4-3 to TRBJ2-3, with TRBD1 matching 8 bases. Germline V gives CDR1 LGHNA, CDR2 YSLEER. V lost 3 bases to trimming and J lost 3 bases; unmatched junction nucleotides: 5. The CDR3 loop spans 15 amino acids. CDR3 loop: CASSQAGQETDTQYF. Written as DNA, the CDR3 is TGCGCCAGCAGCCAGGCGGGACAGGAGACAGATACGCAGTATTTT.

Ten or more counts support this clonotype. The chain joins TRBV6-1 to TRBJ1-6; no clear D gene. The germline V gene has CDR1 MNHNS and CDR2 SASEGT. Trimming removed 4 bases from V and 6 bases from J, with 7 bases in between. The CDR3 spans 13 residues. CDR3 DNA: TGTGCCAGCAGTGCGATCGGTAATTCACCCCTCCACTTT. This encodes CASSAIGNSPLHF.

As concerns this clonotype: Relative to the germline gene, one junction end is altered; a read error may explain this. The gene calls are TRBV6-6 and TRBJ1-6; D not resolved. CDR1 is MNHNY and CDR2 is SVGAGI in the germline V gene (reference sequence). This CDR3 region has 13 residues. DNA of the CDR3: TGTGCCAGCAGTTGGGATTATAATTCACCCCTCCTCTTT. It yields the protein CASSWDYNSPLLF.

Ten or more counts support this clonotype. The chain has TRBV12-3 or TRBV12-4 and TRBJ1-1, with 9 bases lining up with TRBD1. V dropped 4 bases and J dropped 1; count of bases not matched to a gene: 1. This CDR3 is built from 14 residues. For the CDR3, the DNA is TGTGCCAGCAGTTGGGACAGGGCGAACACTGAAGCTTTCTTT. Residues: CASSWDRANTEAFF.

The genes are TRBV29-1 and TRBJ2-3, with D tentatively TRBD2 (6 bases). Germline CDR1 SQVTM, CDR2 ANQGSEA. V was clipped by 6 bases and J by 0 bases, with 10 bases between them. There are 13 residues in the CDR3. The CDR3 loop is CSVTGTSTDTQYF. Here the CDR3 DNA reads TGCAGCGTCACCGGGACTAGCACAGATACGCAGTATTTT.

This clonotype was seen a handful of times. V gene TRBV6-2 or TRBV6-3 combines with J gene TRBJ1-5; 7 bases match TRBD1. The CDR3 runs 14 residues. CDR1 is MNHEY, CDR2 SVGEGT, per germline. The junction had 3 bases not matched to a gene; V was cut back by 4 bases and J by 3 bases. CDR3 DNA sequence: TGTGCCAGCAGTTGGGACAGTGCCAATCAGCCCCAGCATTTT. It codes for CASSWDSANQPQHF.

The chain couples TRBV20-1 to TRBJ2-5; the D is unclear. Trimming took off 3 bases at V and 5 bases at J, with 7 bases between the two ends. Germline CDR1 is DFQATT and CDR2 is SNEGSKA (reference sequence). CDR3 size: 11 residues. CDR3 protein: CSARPLETQYF. CDR3 sequence (DNA): TGCAGTGCTAGGCCCTTGGAGACCCAGTACTTC.

This clonotype has a handful of counts. This chain connects TRBV4-2 to TRBJ1-3; no clear D. The germline CDR1 and CDR2 sequences are LGHNA and YNFKEQ. The CDR3 is 17 amino acids. Trimming took 0 bases from V and 2 from J, leaving 14 bases between them. The CDR3 nucleotides read TGTGCCAGCAGCCAAGATTTTATTGGGGTTCCTGGAAACACCATATATTTT. As protein: CASSQDFIGVPGNTIYF.

This clonotype was observed a few times. V gene TRBV12-3 or TRBV12-4 combines with J gene TRBJ2-2; D uncertain. V lost 7 bases and J 7 bases, leaving 7 bases between the germline ends. CDR3 length: 11 amino acids. The CDR3 DNA is TGTGCCAGCACCTACGGCGGGGAGCTGTTTTTT. Translation: CASTYGGELFF.

The sample holds many counts of this clonotype. The genes are TRBV4-2 and TRBJ2-1, with D hard to call. Germline V CDR1 and CDR2: LGHNA, YNFKEQ. The CDR3 covers 15 residues. V gave up 1 base and J gave up 4 bases, with 11 bases separating them. Here the CDR3 reads CASSQARNPYNEQFF. In DNA form, the CDR3 reads TGTGCCAGCAGCCAAGCGCGGAATCCATACAATGAGCAGTTCTTC.